The sample holds one count of the clone carrying this T cell receptor beta chain. What it binds is not known. These data are taken from a study of PD-1 blockade in classical Hodgkin lymphoma. The study, taken as a whole, reports: TCR diversity in CD4+, not CD8+, cells rose significantly by C4D1. Initiation of nivolumab under 1 year after ASCT led to exclusion of patients.

Unmatched junction bases numbered 5, after V lost 6 bases and J lost 4 bases. The V gene's germline CDR1 is MNHEY and CDR2 SVGAGI. The CDR3 runs to 13 residues. Relapse was seen in all patients after autologous stem cell transplantation, and brentuximab vedotin exposure was variable. Thawed PBMCs supplied CD8+ T cells via magnetic negative selection. Classifying best responses yielded complete response, partial response or progressive disease. Here immunoSEQ multiplex PCR was the method, and the copy in TCRdb shows in-frame clones only, minus some. The repertoire holds 10,000 to 15,000 clones, with 65% to 85% as singletons.

The TCR was taken from a human donor with classical Hodgkin lymphoma. The material was CD8+ T cells from blood, obtained at baseline. The gene calls are TRBV6-5 and TRBJ2-7; 8 bases fit TRBD2. The CDR3 nucleotides are TGTGCCAGCAGGCTACTAGCGGAGTACGAGCAGTACTTC. This codes for CASRLLAEYEQYF.